A few counts support the clone carrying this TCR beta chain. Germline CDR1 is LGHNT and CDR2 is FRNRAP. V lost 6 bases to trimming and J lost 14 bases; unmatched junction nucleotides: 23. The CDR3 has 18 amino acids. With a J-beta primer mix and a sample-barcoded 5' primer, a second PCR ran roughly 6 to 11 cycles. MiXCR was run by TCRdb on the 5' RACE reads, yielding one entry per CDR3 protein. The sample lists fewer than 950,000 distinct CDR3 sequences, 53% seen once, with about two fifths in the top ten. The sample belongs to a study of blood T cells in healthy people across ages. The receptor's source is a man older than 75 in good health. The sequenced material came from blood. V usage is TRBV12-5 and J usage is TRBJ2-3; 13 bases match TRBD2. CDR3 loop: CASGSPGLAGPQHRDAYF. CDR3 bases: TGTGCTAGTGGCTCCCCGGGACTAGCGGGACCGCAGCACAGAGACGCGTATTTT.